This section outlines one T cell receptor beta chain sequence together with its context. This entry is derived from a study of blood T cell repertoires in COVID-19. Study-wide background: Samples came from the United States, Italy and Spain, spanning acute and convalescent COVID-19. Sources were T cells, B-cell-depleted T cells, or PBMCs; the material itself was cDNA or gDNA.

Clones were sequenced by immunoSEQ multiplex PCR, and TCRdb holds only the in-frame ones, with some missing. This table holds roughly 100,000 clones, 81% found once. V lost 2 bases and J lost 1, with 17 bases in between. Looked up from germline, CDR1 is MNHNS and CDR2 is SASEGT. The CDR3 has 18 residues. This receptor was identified in a woman in her seventies with acute or convalescent COVID-19. The sequenced sample consisted of peripheral blood. The rearrangement uses TRBV6-1 and TRBJ2-2; D perhaps matches TRBD2 (6 bases). This CDR3 is CASSEPKGAAGNTGELFF. The CDR3 bases are TGTGCCAGCAGTGAACCCAAAGGGGCAGCGGGGAACACCGGGGAGCTGTTTTTT.